This entry lists 32 T cell receptor beta chains sequenced from one sample in a study of T-cell reconstitution after alpha-beta-depleted transplantation in children. The TCRbeta library incorporated unique molecular identifiers. TCRdb ran MiXCR on the PCR reads and lists one entry per CDR3 protein. Found here are fewer than 550,000 distinct CDR3 sequences, about 16% of them singletons; the top ten hold about 32%. Sequenced here: PBMCs, mostly from graft donor cells, sampled 360 days after TCRalphabeta/CD19-depleted stem cell transplant. Source of these receptors: a boy less than two years old who had a stem cell transplant for Wiskott-Aldrich syndrome, so the T cells may come from the graft donor.

This clonotype was seen more than once but under ten times. The chain couples TRBV20-1 to TRBJ2-1; 8 nucleotides line up with TRBD2. From germline, CDR1 is DFQATT and CDR2 SNEGSKA (reference sequence). This CDR3 has 15 residues. Trimming at V came to 3 bases and at J to 8 bases, leaving 12 bases not matched to a gene. CDR3 sequence: CSARGWGLGLDEQFF. DNA of the CDR3: TGCAGTGCTAGGGGTTGGGGACTAGGTTTGGATGAGCAGTTCTTC.

The rearrangement joins TRBV29-1 to TRBJ2-1; a possible D gene is TRBD2 (5 bases). CDR3 length: 10 residues. The ends were cut back, 7 bases at V and 8 bases at J, with 9 bases in the middle. Germline V lookup: CDR1 SQVTM, CDR2 ANQGSEA. The DNA of the CDR3 is TGCAGCGCCACGCGGGATGAGCAGTTCTTC. It translates to CSATRDEQFF.

The chain combines TRBV6-1 with TRBJ2-2, with TRBD2 matching over 7 bases. CDR1 is MNHNS, CDR2 SASEGT, per germline. Trimming took 5 bases from V and 1 from J; bases not matched to a gene: 4. This CDR3 has 15 amino acids. The CDR3 nucleotides are TGTGCCAGCAGTCCCCTAGCGGAGAACACCGGGGAGCTGTTTTTT. This encodes CASSPLAENTGELFF.

This clonotype showed up just a few times. This chain connects TRBV30 to TRBJ2-7; D remains unclear. The germline gives CDR1 GTSNPN, CDR2 SVGIG (reference sequence). The ends were cut back, 2 bases at V and 3 bases at J, with 14 bases in the middle. The CDR3 extends over 14 amino acids. In DNA form, the CDR3 reads TGTGCCTGGAGTAATCTCCAGGCCAACTACGAGCAGTACTTC. Protein sequence: CAWSNLQANYEQYF.

The chain carries TRBV27 and TRBJ2-7; TRBD2 aligns across 8 bases. J gave up 3 bases and V 2 bases, and 15 bases lay outside the gene matches. The CDR3 sequence is 18 residues long. CDR1 is MNHEY, CDR2 SMNVEV, per germline (reference sequence). The CDR3 nucleotides read TGTGCCAGCAGTTTAACCCCTCCCGAATTAGCGGGAAACTACGAGCAGTACTTC. This translates into CASSLTPPELAGNYEQYF.

V gene TRBV20-1 combines with J gene TRBJ1-2; no clear D gene. This CDR3 has 11 residues. The V end was cut by 3 bases, the J end by 5 bases, with 7 bases between. Per germline, CDR1 DFQATT and CDR2 SNEGSKA (reference sequence). Written as DNA, the CDR3 is TGCAGTGCTAGTTTTGTGTATGGCTACACCTTC. Its protein product is CSASFVYGYTF.

This clonotype was picked up a small number of times. The gene calls are TRBV27 and TRBJ2-7, with TRBD2 identical over 7 bases. The CDR3 loop spans 16 amino acids. Trimming at V came to 6 bases and at J to 3 bases, leaving 14 bases not matched to a gene. Germline CDR1 reads MNHEY; CDR2 reads SMNVEV (reference sequence). DNA of the CDR3: TGTGCCAGCAGCCCGAGTAGCGGGTTCGGCAACTACGAGCAGTACTTC. This sequence encodes CASSPSSGFGNYEQYF.

This clonotype turned up a few times. The chain joins TRBV28 to TRBJ2-3; 7 bases line up with TRBD2. With V trimmed by 8 bases and J by 0 bases, 5 bases remained unmatched. The CDR3 consists of 14 residues. The germline V gene has CDR1 MDHEN and CDR2 SYDVKM. The CDR3 loop reads CASGPSGSTDTQYF. The CDR3 region has the DNA TGTGCCAGCGGTCCTAGCGGTAGCACAGATACGCAGTATTTT.

This sequence joins TRBV20-1 and TRBJ2-2; maybe TRBD2 (6 bases). The CDR3 loop spans 13 amino acids. V was cut by 6 bases and J by 1 base, with 9 bases left in between. Germline V lookup: CDR1 DFQATT, CDR2 SNEGSKA (reference sequence). This CDR3 is CSAVRENTGELFF. The CDR3 DNA follows: TGCAGTGCGGTGCGGGAGAACACCGGGGAGCTGTTTTTT.

This clonotype has more than one count but fewer than ten. This may arise from a read error, as a much more abundant clone is one base away. The V and J genes are TRBV20-1 and TRBJ1-1; no clear D gene. This CDR3 spans 11 amino acids. Looked up from germline, CDR1 is DFQATT and CDR2 is SNEGSKA (reference sequence). The V end was cut by 5 bases, the J end by 13 bases, with 17 bases between. CDR3 DNA sequence: TGCAGTGCTCGGAAGGGAGGAGGAGTTTTCTTT. This codes for CSARKGGGVFF.

For the CDR3, the DNA is TGTGCCATCAGGGAAGGTCCGAACACCGGGGAGCTGTTTTTT. It is translated as CAIREGPNTGELFF. This chain joins TRBV10-3 and TRBJ2-2, with D hard to call. CDR3 length equals 14 residues. CDR1 is ENHRY, CDR2 SYGVKD, per germline. Trimming left V 6 bases short and J 0 bases short, with 8 bases between.

The chain links TRBV6-2 or TRBV6-3 to TRBJ2-1; no reliable D call. Germline V lookup: CDR1 MNHEY, CDR2 SVGEGT. The CDR3 sequence is 14 residues long. Trimming removed 2 bases from V and 7 bases from J, with 12 bases in between. The CDR3 DNA reads TGTGCCAGCAGTTACCGGGCAACAAGGAATGAGCAGTTCTTC. Residues: CASSYRATRNEQFF.

The chain employs TRBV5-1 and TRBJ2-7; D unresolved. The CDR3 loop spans 16 amino acids. Between the trimmed V and J ends, which lost 0 bases and 7 bases, there was a span of 20 bases. Germline loops: CDR1 SGHRS, CDR2 YFSETQ. The CDR3 spells CASSLGQSVIGLEQYF. As DNA, the CDR3 is TGCGCCAGCAGCTTGGGGCAAAGTGTCATCGGCTTGGAGCAGTACTTC.

This clonotype was seen a handful of times. The rearrangement links TRBV18 to TRBJ2-6; TRBD1 aligns across 8 bases. CDR3 size: 18 residues. After removal of 8 bases from V and 0 bases from J, the junction contained 12 bases not matched to a gene. Germline CDR1 KGHSH, CDR2 LQKENI. CDR3 amino acids: CASPPAGQGLSGANVLTF. DNA of the CDR3: TGTGCCAGCCCCCCTGCAGGACAGGGCCTCTCTGGGGCCAACGTCCTGACTTTC.

V is TRBV5-1 and J is TRBJ2-2; no reliable D call. This CDR3 is 14 amino acids long. Germline loops: CDR1 SGHRS, CDR2 YFSETQ. V was cut by 0 bases and J by 4 bases, with 7 bases left in between. The CDR3 nucleotides read TGCGCCAGCAGCTTGGCTCCGACCACCGGGGAGCTGTTTTTT. Protein sequence: CASSLAPTTGELFF.

As concerns this clonotype: The junction and the germline gene differ at one end; a read error may be behind it. The chain couples TRBV12-3 or TRBV12-4 to TRBJ2-1; 12 bases match TRBD2. This CDR3 is built from 19 residues. The CDR3 region has the DNA TGTACCAGCAGCCTCGAACTAGCGGGGGGATCGAGCTCCTACAATGAGCAGTTCTTC. It codes for CTSSLELAGGSSSYNEQFF.

This clonotype was counted between two and nine times. V usage is TRBV4-1 and J usage is TRBJ1-2; possibly TRBD1 for D (5 bases). CDR3 size: 16 residues. The ends were cut back, 0 bases at V and 3 bases at J, with 14 bases in the middle. The germline V gene encodes CDR1 MGHRA and CDR2 YSYEKL. The DNA for the CDR3 is TGCGCCAGCAGCCAAGATGGAGGGGTGTTGGACTATGGCTACACCTTC. This gives the protein CASSQDGGVLDYGYTF.

In its sample, this clonotype was seen a few times. The chain joins TRBV10-3 to TRBJ2-3, with a weak D call TRBD2 (6 bases). V lost 2 bases, J lost 2 bases, and 11 bases lay in between. The V gene's germline CDR1 is ENHRY and CDR2 SYGVKD. The CDR3 covers 15 residues. The CDR3 region is CAISERAGFTDTQYF. The CDR3 DNA is TGTGCCATCAGTGAGAGGGCGGGGTTCACAGATACGCAGTATTTT.

The chain combines TRBV7-9 with TRBJ2-1, with D hard to call. Germline loops: CDR1 SEHNR, CDR2 FQNEAQ (reference sequence). The CDR3 spans 14 residues. Trimming pared 5 bases from V and 4 bases from J, leaving 12 bases between. CDR3 bases: TGTGCCAGCAGCGTCGGGTTTCTTTACAATGAGCAGTTCTTC. It yields the protein CASSVGFLYNEQFF.

The chain has TRBV15 and TRBJ1-1, with 8 bases fitting TRBD1. CDR1 and CDR2 (germline): LNHNV, YYDKDF (reference sequence). The V and J ends lost 0 bases and 7 bases, in that order; junction bases with no gene match: 7. The CDR3 loop spans 15 amino acids. The CDR3 DNA follows: TGTGCCACCAGCAGAGATGGAGCAGGGGGCATTGAAGCTTTCTTT. This translates into CATSRDGAGGIEAFF.

This clonotype has only a few counts. V usage is TRBV2 and J usage is TRBJ1-5, with TRBD1 as a possible D gene (6 bases). Germline assignment: CDR1 SNHLY and CDR2 FYNNEI. The CDR3 loop spans 17 amino acids. V was clipped by 0 bases and J by 0 bases, with 12 bases between them. The CDR3 DNA reads as TGTGCCAGCAGTGAAGCGCTTCTAGGGGGTAGCAATCAGCCCCAGCATTTT. This codes for CASSEALLGGSNQPQHF.

The gene calls are TRBV6-2 or TRBV6-3 and TRBJ2-1; weak D call: TRBD2 (6 bases). Germline V gene data show CDR1 as MNHEY and CDR2 as SVGEGT. Trimming stripped 5 bases from V and 12 bases from J, with 14 bases between. There are 12 residues in the CDR3. As DNA, the CDR3 is TGTGCCAGCAGTCCCACTAGCCAAGGGCAGTTCTTC. Encoded protein: CASSPTSQGQFF.

The chain links TRBV4-3 to TRBJ2-5; TRBD2 is a possible D gene (6 bases). Trimming took off 1 base at V and 0 bases at J, with 12 bases between the two ends. This CDR3 is built from 16 residues. The germline gives CDR1 LGHNA, CDR2 YSLEER. The CDR3 nucleotides read TGCGCCAGCAGCCAAGTTTGGCGGGGCTACCAAGAGACCCAGTACTTC. Translating gives CASSQVWRGYQETQYF.

This chain joins TRBV2 and TRBJ2-7, with 7 bases matching TRBD1. V shed 6 bases and J 5 bases; nucleotides not matched to a gene: 7. The CDR3 consists of 13 residues. CDR1 and CDR2 from the germline V gene are SNHLY and FYNNEI. The CDR3 is CASRRDSENEQYF. CDR3 nucleotide sequence: TGTGCCAGCAGAAGGGACAGCGAGAACGAGCAGTACTTC.

The rearrangement joins TRBV11-2 to TRBJ2-2; 7 nucleotides align to TRBD1. CDR3 size: 17 residues. Trimming cost V 4 bases and J 6 bases; bases outside gene matches: 14. Per germline, CDR1 SGHAT and CDR2 FQNNGV. The chain's CDR3 is CASSSVRHRGRAGELFF. CDR3 sequence (DNA): TGTGCCAGCAGCTCAGTCCGGCACAGGGGCCGGGCCGGGGAGCTGTTTTTT.

The J gene is TRBJ2-1, the V gene TRBV4-3, with a possible D match to TRBD2 (5 bases). The CDR3 totals 15 residues. V gave up 3 bases and J gave up 0 bases, with 9 bases separating them. The germline V gene has CDR1 LGHNA and CDR2 YSLEER. The CDR3 spells CASSHEAASYNEQFF. The DNA for the CDR3 is TGCGCCAGCAGCCATGAAGCGGCCTCCTACAATGAGCAGTTCTTC.

This clonotype has a handful of counts. The rearrangement links TRBV5-1 to TRBJ1-1; weak D call: TRBD1 (6 bases). The V and J ends lost 3 bases and 2 bases respectively, with 20 bases between them. The germline CDR1 and CDR2 sequences are SGHRS and YFSETQ. This CDR3 has 17 amino acids. The CDR3 DNA is TGCGCCAGCAGCTATTTACAGGGAATGGTCTCCAACACTGAAGCTTTCTTT. It specifies CASSYLQGMVSNTEAFF.

The sample holds many counts of this clonotype. This chain uses TRBV6-5 with TRBJ2-5, with unresolved D. Trimming removed 3 bases at V and 2 bases at J, with 10 bases between. CDR1 and CDR2 from the germline V gene are MNHEY and SVGAGI. The CDR3 has 14 residues. The CDR3 sequence: CASSYSTAQETQYF. In DNA, the CDR3 is TGTGCCAGCAGTTATAGCACAGCTCAAGAGACCCAGTACTTC.

The chain couples TRBV12-3 or TRBV12-4 to TRBJ2-7; 9 bases fit TRBD1. The CDR3 contains 14 residues. The junction had 8 bases not matched to a gene; V was cut back by 7 bases and J by 4 bases. CDR3 sequence reads: CASTKYRGQYEQYF. Written as DNA, the CDR3 is TGTGCCAGCACTAAATACAGGGGGCAGTACGAGCAGTACTTC.

This clonotype has more than one count but fewer than ten. J is TRBJ1-2 and V is TRBV20-1; no clear D. Between the trimmed V and J ends, which lost 6 bases and 6 bases, there was a span of 5 bases. CDR3 length: 9 residues. Germline CDR1 reads DFQATT; CDR2 reads SNEGSKA (reference sequence). CDR3 DNA: TGCAGTGCCAATGATGGCTACACCTTC. It encodes CSANDGYTF.

This clonotype was counted between two and nine times. This sequence joins TRBV5-6 and TRBJ2-1, with 13 bases aligning to TRBD2. This CDR3 region has 15 residues. Germline assignment: CDR1 SGHDT and CDR2 YYEEEE. Losses at the gene ends were 5 bases for V and 6 bases for J; bases not matched to a gene: 5. This chain's CDR3 is CASRSGLAGINEQFF. CDR3 sequence (DNA): TGTGCCAGCAGGTCGGGACTAGCGGGAATCAATGAGCAGTTCTTC.

This clonotype was detected ten times or more. The chain links TRBV20-1 to TRBJ2-1; the match to TRBD2 covers 9 bases. V lost 6 bases, J lost 3 bases, and 6 bases stayed unmatched. This CDR3 contains 14 residues. Per germline, CDR1 DFQATT and CDR2 SNEGSKA (reference sequence). CDR3 sequence (DNA): TGCAGTGCACTATTAGCGGGAGTCTACAATGAGCAGTTCTTC. Protein product: CSALLAGVYNEQFF.